The rows below give T cell receptor beta chains drawn from one sample of a study of T cells in Graves' hyperthyroidism and ophthalmopathy. From the multiplex PCR reads, TCRdb called clonotypes with MiXCR, one entry per CDR3 protein. Among around 500,000 distinct CDR3 sequences listed, 14% were seen once. Sequenced material: blood. These receptor sequences come from a woman aged 40 to 49 with Graves' hyperthyroidism. Each CDR3 is given with its conserved first and last residue. The D gene is left open where the match is weak.

D gene,CDR3 length,J gene,V gene,CDR3 protein
TRBD2,14,TRBJ2-1,TRBV7-6,CASSLEAGGREQFF
NA,13,TRBJ1-5,TRBV29-1,CSVEGQPNQPQHF
TRBD1,14,TRBJ1-6,TRBV28,CASSPGQQNSPLHF
NA,13,TRBJ1-5,TRBV7-3,CASSSSIDQPQHF
NA,14,TRBJ1-2,TRBV15,CATSRDEAPYGYTF
TRBD1,14,TRBJ2-3,TRBV10-3,CAISSDRAGDTQYF
NA,11,TRBJ1-6,TRBV6-1,CASSELSEQYF
NA,18,TRBJ2-3,TRBV5-1,CASSLGPVGIAGTDTQYF
NA,15,TRBJ2-1,TRBV20-1,CSARGVLGLYNEQFF
NA,18,TRBJ2-2,TRBV6-6,CASSYSGPGWSNTGELFF
NA,17,TRBJ1-2,TRBV5-5,CASSLEFGDSLSEGYTF
NA,12,TRBJ2-7,TRBV7-9,CASSLDKYEQYF
TRBD1,15,TRBJ2-2,TRBV6-1,CASSGQGEVTGELFF
NA,13,TRBJ1-1,TRBV27,CASSFGQNTEALF
NA,13,TRBJ2-2,TRBV11-2,CASRGTGTGELFF
TRBD2,17,TRBJ2-2,TRBV5-1,CASSLGTSRTNTGELFF
NA,14,TRBJ2-2,TRBV30,CAWTAHRNTGELFF
NA,15,TRBJ1-1,TRBV15,CATRSLINLNTEAFF
NA,13,TRBJ1-1,TRBV28,CASRTQGFTEAFF
TRBD2,17,TRBJ2-3,TRBV24-1,CTTSDTGTRTGTDTQYF
TRBD2,17,TRBJ2-5,TRBV3-1,CASSQGVAGGAAETQYF
TRBD2,16,TRBJ2-3,TRBV5-1,CASSLGASGSPDTQYF
NA,19,TRBJ2-7,TRBV27,CASSRGGGQVLLLAYEQYF
NA,18,TRBJ2-3,TRBV15,CATSTRKSASSSTDTQYF
TRBD1,15,TRBJ2-7,TRBV6-2/TRBV6-3,CASTRDRAVSYEQYF
TRBD2,15,TRBJ2-2,TRBV2,CASSALAGISGELFF
TRBD2,16,TRBJ2-1,TRBV28,CASNYRGLGSYNEQFF
NA,13,TRBJ2-1,TRBV11-2,CASSLGGVGEQFF
TRBD1,18,TRBJ2-6,TRBV29-1,CSVAGTGGFFSGANVLTF
NA,18,TRBJ2-2,TRBV6-1,CASSAAGLGGGNTGELFF
NA,15,TRBJ2-5,TRBV3-1,CASSQEGRAGETQYF
NA,14,TRBJ1-1,TRBV27,CASSFGIPGAEAFF
TRBD1,14,TRBJ1-2,TRBV30,CAWSVQGTGDGYTF
NA,14,TRBJ1-4,TRBV7-9,CASSLGSSNEKLFF
TRBD1,13,TRBJ2-7,TRBV6-1,CANRRDREGEQYF
TRBD1,16,TRBJ2-3,TRBV5-1,CASSPGQGSSTDTQYF
NA,14,TRBJ2-1,TRBV19,CASMPGLHANEQFF
TRBD1,15,TRBJ2-2,TRBV6-5,CASSTQGAGIGELFF
TRBD1,14,TRBJ2-7,TRBV7-2,CASRPDRGDYEQYF
NA,15,TRBJ2-3,TRBV7-2,CASSSQARTTDTQYF
NA,15,TRBJ1-5,TRBV11-2,CASSLITGSDQPQHF
NA,14,TRBJ2-1,TRBV5-5,CASSRDSHYNEQFF
TRBD1,15,TRBJ2-7,TRBV28,CASRSPGTASYGQYF
TRBD2,19,TRBJ2-7,TRBV9,CASSEGGTSGRSRSYKQYF
NA,14,TRBJ1-1,TRBV5-8,CASSDGQLYTEAFF
TRBD2,16,TRBJ2-1,TRBV4-2,CASSQDWAGVSIEQFF
TRBD1,15,TRBJ2-1,TRBV28,CASSLMAGGEDEQFF
NA,14,TRBJ2-7,TRBV11-2,CASSSTGRYYEQYF
NA,14,TRBJ2-2,TRBV19,CASNTPGNTGELFF
TRBD1,11,TRBJ1-5,TRBV20-1,CSAQGGQPQHF
TRBD2,14,TRBJ2-1,TRBV29-1,CSVKVAGAYNEQFF
TRBD1,14,TRBJ1-5,TRBV13,CASSFTGADQPQHF
TRBD1,15,TRBJ2-1,TRBV5-1,CASSPRDRMSDEQFF
TRBD2,16,TRBJ2-1,TRBV20-1,CSARAQTSGGGNEQFF